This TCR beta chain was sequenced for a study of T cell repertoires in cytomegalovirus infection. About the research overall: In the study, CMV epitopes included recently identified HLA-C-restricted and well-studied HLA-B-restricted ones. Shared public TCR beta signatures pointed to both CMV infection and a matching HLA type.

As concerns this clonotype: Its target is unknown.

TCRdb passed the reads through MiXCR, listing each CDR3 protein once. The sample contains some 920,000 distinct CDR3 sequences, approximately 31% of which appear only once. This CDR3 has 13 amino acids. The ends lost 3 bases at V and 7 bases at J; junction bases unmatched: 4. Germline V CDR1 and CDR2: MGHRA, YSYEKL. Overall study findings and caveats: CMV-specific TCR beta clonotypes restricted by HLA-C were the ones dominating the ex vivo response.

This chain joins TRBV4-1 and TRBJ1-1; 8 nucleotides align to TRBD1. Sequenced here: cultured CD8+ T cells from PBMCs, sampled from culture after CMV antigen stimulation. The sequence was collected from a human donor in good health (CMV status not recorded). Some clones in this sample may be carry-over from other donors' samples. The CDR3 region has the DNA TGCGCCAGCAGCCATATACAGGGGGTTGAAGCTTTCTTT. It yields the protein CASSHIQGVEAFF.